This T cell receptor beta chain was identified in a study of cytomegalovirus exposure and HLA in healthy donors. Study observations and caveats: Serostatus for CMV was the only available immune exposure information. Reported results showed that the classifier diagnosed cytomegalovirus status with high specificity and sensitivity.

The PCR made use of 60 Vbeta and 13 Jbeta primers. Sequencing was performed with immunoSEQ multiplex PCR; in TCRdb, only in-frame clones are kept and a portion is missing. The data contain about 130,000 clones, approximately 81% of them singletons. The CDR3 spans 16 residues. Germline CDR1 reads SNHLY; CDR2 reads FYNNEI. V lost 8 bases to trimming and J lost 4 bases, with 23 bases between them. In the case of this clone: Its cognate antigen is unknown.

This rearrangement joins TRBV2 to TRBJ1-2, with D possibly TRBD1 on 5 matching bases. The sample taken for sequencing was PBMCs. The TCR originated in a young man in good health and CMV-seronegative. This CDR3 reads CASDGMGQPSIYGYTF. As DNA, the CDR3 is TGTGCCAGCGATGGGATGGGGCAGCCTTCTATCTATGGCTACACCTTC. Together with reference TRBV2 and TRBJ1-2, the CDR3 gives the full variable domain: EPEVTQTPSHQVTQMGQEVILRCVPISNHLYFYWYRQILGQKVEFLVSFYNNEISEKSEIFDDQFSVERPDGSNFTLKIRSTKLEDSAMYFCASDGMGQPSIYGYTFGSGTRLTVV.